In its sample, the clone carrying this T cell receptor beta chain was seen once. The source of the sample is a study of blood T cell repertoires in COVID-19. Study summary: The United States, Italy and Spain supplied acute and convalescent COVID-19 samples.

CDR1 SNHLY and CDR2 FYNNEI come from the germline V gene. This CDR3 is built from 13 residues. V dropped 6 bases and J dropped 2 bases, with 10 bases sitting between them. Per the original data handling: For nucleated cells, counts were estimated from reference gene primer amplification. Sequencing used immunoSEQ multiplex PCR; TCRdb keeps in-frame clones, though not all of them. V and J calls plus clone size are reproduced from that table; the DNA served to infer D and trimming. The table lists around 140,000 clones, roughly 89% of them singletons. Sequenced input: peripheral blood. The sequence came from a man aged 25-40 years with COVID-19, enrolled during active disease. V gene TRBV2 combines with J gene TRBJ1-1; D is perhaps TRBD1 (5 bases). CDR3 amino acids: CASRVDSNTEAFF. DNA of the CDR3: TGTGCCAGCAGGGTTGACAGCAACACTGAAGCTTTCTTT.